The rows below give T cell receptor beta chains drawn from one sample of a study of beta chain features in type 1 diabetes. Libraries were prepared by immunoSEQ multiplex PCR; TCRdb keeps only in-frame clonotypes and omits some of them. The table includes some 350,000 clones, roughly 14% detected once. The sequencing sample was made of naive CD4+ T cells from blood. The receptors originated from a young woman with type 1 diabetes. The CDR3 runs from the conserved cysteine through the conserved F or W. The order of the fields is V gene, clone size, J gene, D gene, CDR3 protein, CDR3 DNA. A D gene is named only where the DNA matches it firmly. Not every row has a clone size; where given, it reads once, few, many or a size class.

TRBV28	.	TRBJ2-1	.	CASSFQTGVNNEQFF	TGTGCCAGCAGTTTTCAGACAGGAGTCAACAATGAGCAGTTCTTC
TRBV4-3	many	TRBJ2-3	.	CASSQDRGTDTQYF	TGCGCCAGCAGCCAAGACAGGGGTACAGATACGCAGTATTTT
TRBV20-1	.	TRBJ2-1	TRBD2	CSAAGGNEQFF	TGCAGTGCTGCGGGGGGCAATGAGCAGTTCTTC
TRBV5-4	few	TRBJ2-2	TRBD2	CASNNIAGSNTGELFF	TGTGCCAGCAACAATATAGCGGGGTCGAACACCGGGGAGCTGTTTTTT
TRBV7-9	.	TRBJ1-1	TRBD1	CASRLDRGAEAFF	TGTGCCAGCAGACTAGACAGGGGCGCTGAAGCTTTCTTT
TRBV30	.	TRBJ2-7	TRBD1	CAWVGQGVWGSYEQYF	TGTGCCTGGGTTGGACAGGGCGTATGGGGATCCTACGAGCAGTACTTC
TRBV11-2	.	TRBJ2-4	TRBD1	CASGVGQGAIKNIQYF	TGTGCCAGCGGCGTGGGACAGGGGGCCATCAAAAACATTCAGTACTTC
TRBV19	few	TRBJ2-1	TRBD2	CASSTRDYYNEQFF	TGTGCCAGTAGTACCCGGGACTACTACAATGAGCAGTTCTTC
TRBV18	few	TRBJ1-1	.	CASSIDSATEAFF	TGTGCCAGCTCCATCGACAGCGCCACAGAAGCTTTCTTT
TRBV14	few	TRBJ2-2	TRBD2	CASSQHSGITGELFF	TGTGCCAGCAGCCAGCATAGCGGGATCACCGGGGAGCTGTTTTTT
TRBV28	.	TRBJ2-1	TRBD2	CASSLVPGTSGKRSYNEQFF	TGTGCCAGCAGTTTAGTCCCTGGGACTAGCGGGAAAAGATCCTACAATGAGCAGTTCTTC
TRBV28	.	TRBJ2-7	.	CASTRYYEQYF	TGTGCCAGCACCAGGTACTACGAGCAGTACTTC
TRBV4-3	few	TRBJ1-1	.	CASSHNTQVSTEAFF	TGCGCCAGCAGCCATAACACACAGGTATCCACTGAAGCTTTCTTT
TRBV9	.	TRBJ2-2	.	CASSVDPTVTGELFF	TGTGCCAGCAGCGTAGACCCGACAGTCACCGGGGAGCTGTTTTTT
TRBV5-1	.	TRBJ2-2	.	CASSTATNTGELFF	TGCGCCAGCAGTACAGCCACAAACACCGGGGAGCTGTTTTTT
TRBV29-1	.	TRBJ1-2	.	CSVERGGYTF	TGCAGCGTTGAGCGGGGTGGCTACACCTTC
TRBV29-1	few	TRBJ2-5	TRBD2	CSGTSGVIWTQYF	TGCAGCGGGACTAGCGGGGTCATATGGACCCAGTACTTC
TRBV7-2	.	TRBJ2-1	.	CASSFAGPRPPDNEQFF	TGTGCCAGCAGCTTTGCGGGCCCTCGCCCACCGGACAATGAGCAGTTCTTC
TRBV18	.	TRBJ2-6	.	CASSPPGAGESSGANVLTF	TGTGCCAGCTCACCACCGGGTGCAGGGGAGAGCTCTGGGGCCAACGTCCTGACTTTC
TRBV20-1	.	TRBJ2-2	.	CSGQITGELFF	TGCAGTGGACAGATCACCGGGGAGCTGTTTTTT
TRBV30	.	TRBJ2-5	TRBD2	CAWSKGLAGETQYF	TGTGCCTGGAGTAAGGGACTAGCGGGCGAGACCCAGTACTTC
TRBV27	few	TRBJ2-1	TRBD1	CASNGQRQGANEQFF	TGTGCCAGCAACGGTCAGCGACAGGGGGCGAATGAGCAGTTCTTC
TRBV5-1	few	TRBJ2-3	TRBD1	CASRLGTGGTDTQYF	TGCGCCAGCCGCCTCGGGACAGGGGGCACAGATACGCAGTATTTT
TRBV5-1	few	TRBJ2-7	TRBD2	CASSIGLAGGRYEQYF	TGCGCCAGCAGCATAGGACTAGCGGGAGGTCGGTACGAGCAGTACTTC
TRBV5-1	few	TRBJ2-5	.	CASSPGSQETQYF	TGCGCCAGCAGCCCCGGTTCTCAAGAGACCCAGTACTTC
TRBV5-1	.	TRBJ1-2	TRBD1	CASSLPWDRGSGYTF	TGCGCCAGCAGCTTGCCCTGGGACAGGGGGTCGGGCTACACCTTC
TRBV27	.	TRBJ2-3	TRBD1	CASSRRQGAGTDTQYF	TGTGCCAGCAGTCGAAGGCAGGGGGCAGGGACAGATACGCAGTATTTT
TRBV29-1	few	TRBJ1-2	TRBD1	CSVETHPDRANYGYTF	TGCAGCGTTGAAACACACCCGGACAGGGCAAACTATGGCTACACCTTC
TRBV11-2	few	TRBJ2-1	TRBD2	CASSELAGDNEQFF	TGTGCCAGCAGCGAACTAGCGGGAGACAATGAGCAGTTCTTC
TRBV5-4	.	TRBJ2-6	.	CASSQEPLSSGANVLTF	TGCGCCAGCAGCCAAGAGCCGCTAAGCTCTGGGGCCAACGTCCTGACTTTC
TRBV5-1	few	TRBJ2-3	.	CASSPRRDLTDTQYF	TGCGCCAGCAGCCCGCGACGGGATTTAACAGATACGCAGTATTTT
TRBV7-2	.	TRBJ2-5	.	CASSLQRETQYF	TGTGCCAGCAGCTTACAGCGGGAGACCCAGTACTTC
TRBV30	.	TRBJ2-5	TRBD1	CAWGLGQPRTEKTRETQYF	TGTGCCTGGGGACTGGGACAGCCGCGCACTGAAAAGACCAGGGAGACCCAGTACTTC
TRBV9	few	TRBJ2-1	TRBD2	CASSATSGRALREQFF	TGTGCCAGCAGCGCCACTAGCGGGAGGGCCCTGAGAGAGCAGTTCTTC
TRBV5-1	few	TRBJ2-7	TRBD2	CASSTGLAGGEQYF	TGCGCCAGCAGCACGGGACTAGCGGGAGGCGAGCAGTACTTC
TRBV30	.	TRBJ1-1	.	CAWARTANTEAFF	TGTGCCTGGGCCCGGACAGCGAACACTGAAGCTTTCTTT
TRBV6-6	.	TRBJ1-5	.	CASSYRVQGGNQPQHF	TGTGCCAGCAGTTACCGAGTACAGGGAGGCAATCAGCCCCAGCATTTT
TRBV18	.	TRBJ2-5	TRBD1	CASSSGQGNRETQYF	TGTGCCAGCTCATCTGGACAGGGGAACAGAGAGACCCAGTACTTC
TRBV30	.	TRBJ1-2	.	CAWRAGSNYGYTF	TGTGCCTGGAGAGCAGGGTCGAACTATGGCTACACCTTC
TRBV7-2	.	TRBJ2-1	TRBD2	CASSYWTSVHNEQFF	TGTGCCAGCAGCTATTGGACTAGCGTACACAATGAGCAGTTCTTC
TRBV2	few	TRBJ2-1	TRBD2	CASSDGTSGYNEQFF	TGTGCCAGCAGTGACGGGACTAGCGGATACAATGAGCAGTTCTTC